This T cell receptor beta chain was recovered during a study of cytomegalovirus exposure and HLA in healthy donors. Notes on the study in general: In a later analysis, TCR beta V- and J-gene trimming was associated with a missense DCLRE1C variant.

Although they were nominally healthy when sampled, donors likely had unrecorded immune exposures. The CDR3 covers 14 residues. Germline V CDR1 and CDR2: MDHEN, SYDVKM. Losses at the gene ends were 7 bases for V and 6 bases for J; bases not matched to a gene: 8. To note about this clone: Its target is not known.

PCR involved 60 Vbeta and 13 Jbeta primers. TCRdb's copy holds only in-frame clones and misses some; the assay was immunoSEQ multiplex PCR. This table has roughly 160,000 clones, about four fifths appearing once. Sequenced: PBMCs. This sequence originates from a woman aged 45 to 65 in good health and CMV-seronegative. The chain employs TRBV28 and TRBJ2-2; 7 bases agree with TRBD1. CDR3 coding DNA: TGTGCCAGCACCACAGGGGTAAGGGCCGGGGAGCTGTTTTTT. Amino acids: CASTTGVRAGELFF.